This T cell receptor (beta chain) was identified in a study of T cells in Graves' hyperthyroidism and ophthalmopathy. Turning to the study itself: Sampling of peripheral blood happened at initial diagnosis, prior to any treatment.

The CDR3 regions of TCR beta were amplified from RNA transcripts. A first-round RT-PCR of the TCR CDR3 used the HTBI primer set. Each CDR3 protein is one row after TCRdb ran MiXCR on the multiplex PCR reads. The table includes fewer than 550,000 distinct CDR3 sequences, 15% to 19% detected once. Not enrolled were patients with uncontrolled infection, other autoimmune disease, pregnancy or lactation. V gave up 2 bases and J gave up 7 bases, with 12 bases separating them. CDR1 is LNHDA and CDR2 is SQIVND in the germline V gene (reference sequence). CDR3 length equals 14 residues. The V gene is TRBV19, the J gene TRBJ1-5, with D perhaps matching TRBD1 (5 bases). The origin of this receptor is a woman aged 18-29 years with Graves' hyperthyroidism. Sequencing input: blood. In DNA form, the CDR3 reads TGTGCCAGTAGTATAAAAGGGTGGGGGCAGCCCCAGCATTTT. It encodes CASSIKGWGQPQHF.